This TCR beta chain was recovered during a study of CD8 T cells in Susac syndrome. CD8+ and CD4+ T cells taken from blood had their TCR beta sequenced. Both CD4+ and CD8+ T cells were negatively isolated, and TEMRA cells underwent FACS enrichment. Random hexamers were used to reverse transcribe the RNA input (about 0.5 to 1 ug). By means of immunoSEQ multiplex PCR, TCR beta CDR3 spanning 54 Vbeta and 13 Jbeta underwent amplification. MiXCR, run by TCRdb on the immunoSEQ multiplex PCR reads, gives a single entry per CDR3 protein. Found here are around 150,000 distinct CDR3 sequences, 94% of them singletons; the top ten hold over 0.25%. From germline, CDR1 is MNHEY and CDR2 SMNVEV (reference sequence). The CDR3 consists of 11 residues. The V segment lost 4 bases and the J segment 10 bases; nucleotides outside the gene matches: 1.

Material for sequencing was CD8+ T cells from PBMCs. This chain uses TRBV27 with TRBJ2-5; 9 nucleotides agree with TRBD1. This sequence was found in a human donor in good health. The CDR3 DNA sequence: TGTGCCAGCAGTTCGGGACAGGGCCAGTACTTC. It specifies CASSSGQGQYF.